The 28 T cell receptor beta chains below were found in one sample sequenced in a study of CD8 T cells in Susac syndrome. With random hexamers, roughly 0.5 to 1 ug RNA was reverse transcribed. Each CDR3 protein is one row after TCRdb ran MiXCR on the immunoSEQ multiplex PCR reads. The sample lists roughly 44,000 distinct CDR3 sequences, over 85% occurring once. Sample: CD8+ T cells from PBMCs. Source of these receptors: a human donor in good health.

This clonotype was found once. This CDR3 fails to terminate in the conserved phenylalanine or tryptophan, so it likely reflects a read error. It is unclear where the CDR3 begins or ends on the DNA, so no DNA is shown, and the CDR3 is as TCRdb lists it. CDR3 region: CATSREKEAGGGPI. V and J are TRBV15 and TRBJ2-3; the DNA was not compared with TRBD2, the D call given in the table. Per germline, CDR1 LNHNV and CDR2 YYDKDF (reference sequence). Including both end residues, the CDR3 is 14 amino acids long.

The chain has TRBV27 and TRBJ2-7; D assignment may be TRBD1 or TRBD2 (5 bases each). V shed 5 bases and J shed 6 bases, with 17 bases lying between them. The CDR3 has 14 residues. Germline CDR1 MNHEY, CDR2 SMNVEV (reference sequence). CDR3 coding DNA: TGTGCCAGCAGTCCCCTGGGGCTGAGGGTCGAGCAGTACTTC. Translated, it gives CASSPLGLRVEQYF.

This clonotype was counted a single time. This chain joins TRBV18 and TRBJ2-1; TRBD2 matches at 7 bases. V lost 3 bases and J lost 7; bases outside the gene matches: 15. The germline gives CDR1 KGHSH, CDR2 LQKENI. The CDR3 is 17 amino acids. The CDR3 region has the DNA TGTGCCAGCTCACCTGAGTTCAGGGAGGGCCAGGGTAATGAGCAGTTCTTC. Encoded protein: CASSPEFREGQGNEQFF.

The CDR3: CASSQDFDTQYF. CDR3 sequence (DNA): TGCGCCAGCAGCCAAGATTTCGATACGCAGTATTTT. The chain combines TRBV4-1 with TRBJ2-3; D is unclear. Trimming cost V 0 bases and J 6 bases, with 4 bases left between them. This CDR3 spans 12 amino acids. Looked up from germline, CDR1 is MGHRA and CDR2 is YSYEKL.

Note on this clonotype: At one boundary the junction diverges from the germline segment, which might be a read error. J is TRBJ1-5 and V is TRBV7-9; a possible D gene is TRBD1 (6 bases). The CDR3 is 14 residues long. Per germline, CDR1 SEHNR and CDR2 FQNEAQ (reference sequence). CDR3 bases: TGTGCCAGCGGCTTAGGACAGAGCAATCAGCCCCAGCATTTT. Translating gives CASGLGQSNQPQHF.

The chain recombines TRBV27 with TRBJ2-7, with no clear D. Germline lookup yields CDR1 MNHEY and CDR2 SMNVEV (reference sequence). The CDR3 has 12 amino acids. Trimming took 2 bases from V and 5 from J, leaving 7 bases between them. This chain's CDR3 is CASSLTEHEQYF. DNA of the CDR3: TGTGCCAGCAGTTTAACGGAACACGAGCAGTACTTC.

This chain uses TRBV4-1 with TRBJ1-5, with D uncertain. V was clipped by 1 base and J by 6 bases, with 10 bases between them. Germline loops: CDR1 MGHRA, CDR2 YSYEKL. The CDR3 totals 14 residues. The CDR3 DNA follows: TGCGCCAGCAGCCAAGGGACGGGGATTCAGCCCCAGCATTTT. This sequence encodes CASSQGTGIQPQHF.

The chain joins TRBV27 to TRBJ2-1; 11 bases line up with TRBD2. Germline V CDR1 and CDR2: MNHEY, SMNVEV (reference sequence). There are 14 residues in the CDR3. V lost 4 bases and J lost 5; bases outside the gene matches: 1. CDR3 region: CASSWGLADNEQFF. The CDR3 DNA is TGTGCCAGCAGTTGGGGACTAGCGGACAATGAGCAGTTCTTC.

CDR3 amino acids: CASSSSIAGGGTGANVLTF. The CDR3 bases are TGTGCCAGCAGCTCTTCAATAGCGGGAGGTGGAACTGGGGCCAACGTCCTGACTTTC. The chain has TRBV7-9 and TRBJ2-6, with TRBD2 matching 10 bases. V lost 4 bases and J lost 2; bases outside the gene matches: 11. CDR3 size: 19 residues. CDR1 and CDR2 from the germline V gene are SEHNR and FQNEAQ (reference sequence).

The chain has TRBV6-6 and TRBJ1-1; the D is unclear. CDR1 MNHNY and CDR2 SVGAGI come from the germline V gene (reference sequence). The CDR3 spans 12 residues. V lost 2 bases, J lost 6 bases, and 7 bases lay in between. For the CDR3, the DNA is TGTGCCAGCAGTTACGGTATTCCTGAAGCTTTCTTT. Amino acids: CASSYGIPEAFF.

The rearrangement joins TRBV5-5 to TRBJ2-7; D possibly corresponds to TRBD1 (5 bases). Between the trimmed V and J ends, which lost 2 bases and 3 bases, there was a span of 12 bases. The CDR3 runs 14 residues. Germline values: CDR1 SGHKS, CDR2 YYEKEE (reference sequence). The CDR3 DNA is TGTGCCAGCAGCTTCGACAGATTCAGCTACGAGCAGTACTTC. This sequence encodes CASSFDRFSYEQYF.

The rearrangement joins TRBV20-1 to TRBJ2-7; D is unclear. V was pared by 1 base and J by 2 bases, with 18 bases between. Germline CDR1 DFQATT, CDR2 SNEGSKA (reference sequence). The CDR3 loop spans 16 amino acids. The CDR3 spells CSARGTGYSSAYEQYF. Written as DNA, the CDR3 is TGCAGTGCTAGAGGCACTGGATACAGCAGCGCCTACGAGCAGTACTTC.

This chain connects TRBV29-1 to TRBJ2-7; D is perhaps TRBD2 (6 bases). Trimming removed 1 base from V and 2 bases from J, with 6 bases in between. Germline V gene lookup returns CDR1 SQVTM and CDR2 ANQGSEA. The CDR3 contains 12 residues. The CDR3: CSVEGGTYEQYF. The CDR3 DNA follows: TGCAGCGTTGAAGGCGGGACCTACGAGCAGTACTTC.

This CDR3 reads CASSLGLPYEQYF. The CDR3 DNA reads as TGTGCCAGCAGCTTAGGCCTACCCTACGAGCAGTACTTC. This chain links TRBV13 with TRBJ2-7; D unclear. The germline V gene encodes CDR1 PRHDT and CDR2 FYEKMQ (reference sequence). CDR3 length equals 13 residues. Trimming cost V 0 bases and J 2 bases, with 5 bases left between them.

The V call is TRBV20-1, the J call TRBJ2-5, with TRBD2 matching 13 bases. The V gene end was trimmed by 0 bases and the J gene end by 5 bases; junction bases not matched to a gene: 12. The CDR3 runs to 18 residues. Germline assignment: CDR1 DFQATT and CDR2 SNEGSKA (reference sequence). In nucleotides, the CDR3 is TGCAGTGCTAGAGAGGGACGGACTAGCGGGAGATTCGATGAGACCCAGTACTTC. Encoded protein: CSAREGRTSGRFDETQYF.

CDR3 sequence: CASSQAFGGSSQPQHF. The CDR3, as DNA: TGCGCCAGCAGCCAAGCTTTCGGGGGTTCGAGTCAGCCCCAGCATTTT. The genes are TRBV4-1 and TRBJ1-5, with D perhaps TRBD1 (5 bases). V lost 1 base and J 6 bases, leaving 16 bases between the germline ends. CDR1 and CDR2 (germline): MGHRA, YSYEKL. The CDR3 covers 16 residues.

The V gene is TRBV4-1, the J gene TRBJ2-7; D perhaps matches TRBD2 (6 bases). CDR1 and CDR2 (germline): MGHRA, YSYEKL. Trimming stripped 4 bases from V and 0 bases from J, with 13 bases between. There are 15 residues in the CDR3. CDR3 loop: CASSPKSGSSYEQYF. CDR3 sequence (DNA): TGCGCCAGCAGCCCCAAATCCGGGAGCTCCTACGAGCAGTACTTC.

This rearrangement joins TRBV7-2 to TRBJ1-5; weak D call: TRBD1 (5 bases). From germline, CDR1 is SGHTA and CDR2 FQGNSA. CDR3 length: 16 amino acids. V lost 7 bases to trimming and J lost 0 bases, with 16 bases between them. The CDR3 DNA follows: TGTGCCAGCACGAGAGGAGGGGATTATAGCAATCAGCCCCAGCATTTT. This encodes CASTRGGDYSNQPQHF.

This clonotype has just one count. The chain's CDR3 is CASSEFGQYEQYF. CDR3 nucleotides: TGTGCCAGCAGTGAATTTGGGCAATACGAGCAGTACTTC. The chain couples TRBV2 to TRBJ2-7; D is uncertain. The CDR3 is made up of 13 amino acids. Trimming took off 2 bases at V and 4 bases at J, with 9 bases between the two ends. Germline CDR1 reads SNHLY; CDR2 reads FYNNEI.

The CDR3 coding sequence is TGTGCCAGCAGTCCACGGGACAGGAGTCGCTACACCTTC. Translation: CASSPRDRSRYTF. The rearrangement uses TRBV28 and TRBJ1-2; 8 bases align to TRBD1. J lost 9 bases, V lost 5 bases, and 8 bases had no gene match. CDR3 size: 13 residues. Germline V gene data show CDR1 as MDHEN and CDR2 as SYDVKM.

V and J are TRBV29-1 and TRBJ2-1; perhaps TRBD1 as D (5 bases). The germline CDR1 and CDR2 sequences are SQVTM and ANQGSEA. V shed 8 bases and J shed 0 bases, with 17 bases lying between them. The CDR3 is 15 residues long. CDR3 region: CSSMPRQSSYNEQFF. The CDR3 DNA is TGCAGCTCCATGCCCCGACAGAGCTCCTACAATGAGCAGTTCTTC.

The chain combines TRBV29-1 with TRBJ2-5; D might be TRBD2 (5 bases). The CDR3 is made up of 12 amino acids. The V and J ends lost 7 bases and 5 bases respectively, with 14 bases between them. The germline V gene has CDR1 SQVTM and CDR2 ANQGSEA. This CDR3 is CSADGLGETQYF. CDR3 nucleotides: TGCAGCGCGGACGGACTTGGGGAGACCCAGTACTTC.

This clonotype was observed a single time. This chain joins TRBV4-1 and TRBJ1-4; 9 nucleotides agree with TRBD1. The CDR3 contains 17 residues. With 2 bases clipped from V and 5 bases from J, the junction kept 9 bases outside the gene matches. Germline V gene data show CDR1 as MGHRA and CDR2 as YSYEKL. The CDR3, as DNA: TGCGCCAGCAGCCAACAAGGACCAGGACAGGGGAATGAAAAACTGTTTTTT. Translating gives CASSQQGPGQGNEKLFF.

V gene TRBV13 combines with J gene TRBJ2-7; 7 nucleotides line up with TRBD1. Germline V CDR1 and CDR2: PRHDT, FYEKMQ (reference sequence). This CDR3 has 14 amino acids. V lost 5 bases and J lost 7; bases outside the gene matches: 11. For the CDR3, the DNA is TGTGCCAGCAGCCAACAGGGGCCCTCGGGGGAGCAGTACTTC. The encoded protein is CASSQQGPSGEQYF.

This chain links TRBV29-1 with TRBJ1-1, with D tentatively TRBD1 (5 bases). V gave up 7 bases and J gave up 0 bases, with 12 bases separating them. This CDR3 is 13 amino acids long. CDR1 is SQVTM and CDR2 is ANQGSEA in the germline V gene. CDR3 region: CSATMGVNTEAFF. The CDR3 bases are TGCAGCGCCACGATGGGGGTGAACACTGAAGCTTTCTTT.

The gene calls are TRBV5-1 and TRBJ2-3; 8 positions match TRBD1. This CDR3 comprises 13 residues. The germline gives CDR1 SGHRS, CDR2 YFSETQ. The junction had 2 bases not matched to a gene; V was cut back by 4 bases and J by 4 bases. DNA for the CDR3: TGCGCCAGCAGCCCGACAGGGGCAGATACGCAGTATTTT. Its translation is CASSPTGADTQYF.

The chain employs TRBV5-4 and TRBJ2-7; 7 positions match TRBD1. Germline CDR1 reads SGHNT; CDR2 reads YYREEE (reference sequence). The CDR3 has 15 residues. V gave up 4 bases and J gave up 2 bases; unmatched junction bases: 9. The CDR3 sequence is CASSAGTDYPYEQYF. The CDR3 DNA reads TGTGCCAGCAGCGCCGGGACAGACTACCCCTACGAGCAGTACTTC.

J is TRBJ2-5 and V is TRBV6-5, with 8 bases matching TRBD2. Looked up from germline, CDR1 is MNHEY and CDR2 is SVGAGI. V lost 6 bases, J lost 4 bases, and 7 bases stayed unmatched. The CDR3 consists of 14 residues. CDR3 region: CASSLTGGLETQYF. The CDR3 coding sequence is TGTGCCAGCAGCCTGACGGGGGGGCTAGAGACCCAGTACTTC.